This TCR beta chain stems from a study of T-cell reconstitution after alpha-beta-depleted transplantation in children. Study conclusions and caveats: Reportedly, alpha-beta T cells present about two months post-transplant originated from several hundred expanded clones of graft origin. Surviving recipient T cells and thymic progenitors accounted for the high day-60 TCRbeta diversity observed in some patients. After one year, T-cell counts and TCRbeta diversity mostly came from new T cells.

This clonotype was seen only a few times. The antigen remains unidentified. CDR3 size: 12 residues. Germline V gene data show CDR1 as SGHDT and CDR2 as YYEEEE. The V end was cut by 2 bases, the J end by 6 bases, with 8 bases between. Construction of the TCRbeta library involved unique molecular identifiers. TCRdb itself ran the PCR reads through MiXCR, one entry per CDR3 protein. The sample holds 97,000 or so distinct CDR3 sequences, 7% to 8% seen once. The TCR sequence derives from a boy younger than 10 with acute lymphoblastic leukemia, due to receive a stem cell transplant. The sequencing used PBMCs, collected before TCRalphabeta/CD19-depleted stem cell transplant. The chain has TRBV5-6 and TRBJ1-1; D not certain. DNA of the CDR3: TGTGCCAGCAGCTTCAGGTTCGCTGAAGCTTTCTTT. Protein: CASSFRFAEAFF.